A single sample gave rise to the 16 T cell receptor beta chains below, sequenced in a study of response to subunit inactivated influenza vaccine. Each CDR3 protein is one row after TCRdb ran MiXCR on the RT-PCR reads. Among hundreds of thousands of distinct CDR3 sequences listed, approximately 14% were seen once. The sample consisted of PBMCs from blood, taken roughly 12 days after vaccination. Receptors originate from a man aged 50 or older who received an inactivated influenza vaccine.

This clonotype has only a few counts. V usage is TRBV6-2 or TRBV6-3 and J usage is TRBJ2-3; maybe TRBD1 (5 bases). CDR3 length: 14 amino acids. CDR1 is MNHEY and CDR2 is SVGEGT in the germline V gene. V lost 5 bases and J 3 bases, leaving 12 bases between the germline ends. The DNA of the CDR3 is TGTGCCAGCAGTGCCCGCAGGGATACAGATACGCAGTATTTT. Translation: CASSARRDTDTQYF.

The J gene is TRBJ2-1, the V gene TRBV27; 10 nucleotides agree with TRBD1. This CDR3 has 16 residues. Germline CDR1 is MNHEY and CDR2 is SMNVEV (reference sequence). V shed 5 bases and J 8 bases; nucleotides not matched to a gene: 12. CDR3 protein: CASSRWTGGRLDEQFF. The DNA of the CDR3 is TGTGCCAGCAGTAGATGGACAGGGGGGAGGCTGGATGAGCAGTTCTTC.

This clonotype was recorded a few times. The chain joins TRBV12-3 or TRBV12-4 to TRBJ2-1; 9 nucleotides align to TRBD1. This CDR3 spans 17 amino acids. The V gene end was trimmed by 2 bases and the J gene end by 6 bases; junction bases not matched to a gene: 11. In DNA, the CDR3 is TGTGCCAGCAGTTTAAGTAATCCGGGACAGGGACCCAATGAGCAGTTCTTC. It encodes CASSLSNPGQGPNEQFF.

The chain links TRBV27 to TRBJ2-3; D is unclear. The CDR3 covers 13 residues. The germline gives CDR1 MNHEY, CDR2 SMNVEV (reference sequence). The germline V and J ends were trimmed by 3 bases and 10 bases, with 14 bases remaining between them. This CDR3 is CASSFVGSAAQYF. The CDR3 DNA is TGTGCCAGCAGTTTCGTCGGATCCGCGGCGCAGTATTTT.

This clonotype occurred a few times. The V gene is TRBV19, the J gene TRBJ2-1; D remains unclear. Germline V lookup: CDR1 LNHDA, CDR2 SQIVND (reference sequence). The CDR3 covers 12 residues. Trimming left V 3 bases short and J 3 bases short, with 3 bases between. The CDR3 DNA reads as TGTGCCAGTAGTATGTTCTACAATGAGCAGTTCTTC. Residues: CASSMFYNEQFF.

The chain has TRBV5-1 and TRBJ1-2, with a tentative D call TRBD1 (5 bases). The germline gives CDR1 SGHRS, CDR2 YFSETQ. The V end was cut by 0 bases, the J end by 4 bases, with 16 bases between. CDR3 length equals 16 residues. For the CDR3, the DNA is TGCGCCAGCAGCTTGGAGAGATTTTCAGGGCTCTATGGCTACACCTTC. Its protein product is CASSLERFSGLYGYTF.

This CDR3 reads CASSAQHYQETQYF. The CDR3 nucleotides are TGTGCCAGCAGCGCACAGCATTACCAAGAGACCCAGTACTTC. The chain uses TRBV5-4 and TRBJ2-5; D not resolved. The ends were cut back, 4 bases at V and 0 bases at J, with 10 bases in the middle. Germline values: CDR1 SGHNT, CDR2 YYREEE (reference sequence). There are 14 residues in the CDR3.

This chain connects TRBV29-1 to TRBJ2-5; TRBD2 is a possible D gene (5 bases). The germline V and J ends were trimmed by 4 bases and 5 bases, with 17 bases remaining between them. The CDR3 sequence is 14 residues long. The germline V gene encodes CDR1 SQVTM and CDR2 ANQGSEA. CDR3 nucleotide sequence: TGCAGCGTTGCCCCACGGGCGGGTAAGGAGACCCAGTACTTC. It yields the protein CSVAPRAGKETQYF.

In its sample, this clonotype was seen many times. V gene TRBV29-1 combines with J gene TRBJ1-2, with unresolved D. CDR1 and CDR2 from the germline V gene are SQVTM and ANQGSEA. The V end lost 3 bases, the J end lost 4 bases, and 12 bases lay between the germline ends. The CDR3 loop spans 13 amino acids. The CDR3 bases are TGCAGCGTTGAGCCCGAGGACCGCTATGGCTACACCTTC. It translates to CSVEPEDRYGYTF.

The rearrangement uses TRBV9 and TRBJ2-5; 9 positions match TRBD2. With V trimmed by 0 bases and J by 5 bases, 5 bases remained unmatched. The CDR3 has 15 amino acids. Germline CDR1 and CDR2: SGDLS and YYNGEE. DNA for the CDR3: TGTGCCAGCAGCGTAGCTTTTGGACTAGCGGAGACCCAGTACTTC. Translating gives CASSVAFGLAETQYF.

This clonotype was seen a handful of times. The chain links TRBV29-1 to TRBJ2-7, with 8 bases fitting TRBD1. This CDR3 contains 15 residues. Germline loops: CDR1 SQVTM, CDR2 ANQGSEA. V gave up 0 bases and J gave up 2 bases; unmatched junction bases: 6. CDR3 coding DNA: TGCAGCGTTGAAGACTTAGGACAGGGAACCTACGAGCAGTACTTC. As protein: CSVEDLGQGTYEQYF.

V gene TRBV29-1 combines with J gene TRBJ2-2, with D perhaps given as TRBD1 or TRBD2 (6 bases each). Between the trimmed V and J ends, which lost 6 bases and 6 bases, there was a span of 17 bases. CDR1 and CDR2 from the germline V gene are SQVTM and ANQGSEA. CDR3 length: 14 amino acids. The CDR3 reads CSVGDTGRSGELFF. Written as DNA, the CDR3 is TGCAGCGTAGGGGATACAGGGAGGTCCGGGGAGCTGTTTTTT.

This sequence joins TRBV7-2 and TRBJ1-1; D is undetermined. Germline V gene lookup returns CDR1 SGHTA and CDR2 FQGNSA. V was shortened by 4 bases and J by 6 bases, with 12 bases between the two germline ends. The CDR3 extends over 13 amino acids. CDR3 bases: TGTGCCAGCAGCTCATGGATTGGCGCTGAAGCTTTCTTT. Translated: CASSSWIGAEAFF.

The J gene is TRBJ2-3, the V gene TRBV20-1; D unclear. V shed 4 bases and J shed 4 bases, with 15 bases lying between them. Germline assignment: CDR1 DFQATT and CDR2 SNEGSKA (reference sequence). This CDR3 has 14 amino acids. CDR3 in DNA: TGCAGTGCTATTGGGCGGAGAGGCGCAGATACGCAGTATTTT. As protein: CSAIGRRGADTQYF.

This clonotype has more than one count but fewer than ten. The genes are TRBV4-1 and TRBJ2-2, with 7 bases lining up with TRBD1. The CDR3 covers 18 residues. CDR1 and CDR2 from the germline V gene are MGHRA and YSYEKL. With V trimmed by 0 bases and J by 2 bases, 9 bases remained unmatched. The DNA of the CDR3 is TGCGCCAGCAGCCAAGATATTAAGGGACAGCTAAACACCGGGGAGCTGTTTTTT. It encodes CASSQDIKGQLNTGELFF.

Here the CDR3 reads CASSPGGNLGYEQYF. CDR3 DNA sequence: TGTGCCAGCAGCCCTGGGGGGAATCTGGGGTACGAGCAGTACTTC. The chain combines TRBV6-1 with TRBJ2-7; D possibly corresponds to TRBD2 (6 bases). The CDR3 extends over 15 amino acids. Trimming shortened V by 6 bases and J by 4 bases, and 19 bases separated the two germline ends. Looked up from germline, CDR1 is MNHNS and CDR2 is SASEGT.